Listed below are T cell receptor beta chains from one sample, sequenced in a study of radiation and T cells in renal cell carcinoma. The assay was immunoSEQ multiplex PCR, and TCRdb's table has in-frame clones only and misses some. The profile shows around 4,000 clones, about two thirds of them singletons. The sequences come from tumor tissue, collected from a patient whose treatment included radiotherapy and nephrectomy. The origin of the receptors is a woman aged 55-69 years with renal cell carcinoma. Both conserved end residues are part of each CDR3. The D gene is left open where the match is weak. Where a row states a size, it is once, few, many or the class of an expanded clone; other rows omit it.

CASSLRGAGTGELFF	TGTGCCAGCAGCTTACGGGGGGCAGGCACCGGGGAGCTGTTTTTT	TRBV13	TRBJ2-2	-	-
CASSLEWRTTYEQYF	TGTGCCAGCAGCTTAGAGTGGCGGACGACCTACGAGCAGTACTTC	TRBV7-2	TRBJ2-7	-	-
CASSFRWDEQYF	TGTGCCAGCAGTTTTAGGTGGGACGAGCAGTACTTC	TRBV6-5	TRBJ2-7	-	-
CASSQGWGSYEQYF	TGCGCCAGCAGCCAAGGTTGGGGTTCGTACGAGCAGTACTTC	TRBV4-3	TRBJ2-7	-	few
CASSPTGTGGGYTF	TGTGCCAGCTCACCTACGGGGACAGGGGGCGGCTACACCTTC	TRBV18	TRBJ1-2	TRBD1	-
CASSQVESSEQFF	TGCGCCAGCAGCCAAGTGGAGAGCAGTGAGCAGTTCTTC	TRBV4-1	TRBJ2-1	-	-
CASSYRGHGDTQYF	TGTGCCAGCAGTTACAGGGGGCATGGAGATACGCAGTATTTT	TRBV28	TRBJ2-3	TRBD1	-
CASSLMLTSDTQYF	TGTGCCAGCAGCTTGATGCTAACGTCAGATACGCAGTATTTT	TRBV5-4	TRBJ2-3	-	-
CASSRLEKLFF	TGTGCCAGCAGCCGACTTGAGAAACTGTTTTTT	TRBV6-5	TRBJ1-4	-	-
CASSLVAGTTEAFF	TGTGCCAGCAGCTTGGTAGCAGGGACCACTGAAGCTTTCTTT	TRBV5-6	TRBJ1-1	-	hyperexpanded
CASSLEGTGLNEQFF	TGCGCCAGCAGCTTGGAGGGGACAGGGTTAAACGAGCAGTTCTTC	TRBV5-1	TRBJ2-1	TRBD1	-
CASSLAGTGFEQYF	TGTGCCAGCAGCTTGGCCGGGACAGGGTTCGAGCAGTACTTC	TRBV5-4	TRBJ2-7	TRBD1	-
CASSQTAMTDTQYF	TGTGCCAGCAGTCAAACAGCTATGACAGATACGCAGTATTTT	TRBV6-6	TRBJ2-3	-	-
CASIGGYGYTF	TGTGCCAGCATTGGGGGCTATGGCTACACCTTC	TRBV6-6	TRBJ1-2	-	-
CASSYRTGGNTIYF	TGTGCCAGCAGTTACAGGACAGGGGGAAACACCATATATTTT	TRBV6-6	TRBJ1-3	TRBD1	large
CASSSPTDYSNQPQHF	TGTGCCAGCAGTTCCCCCACAGATTATAGCAATCAGCCCCAGCATTTT	TRBV28	TRBJ1-5	-	-
CASRARQGLSYGYTF	TGTGCCAGCAGAGCCAGACAGGGGCTCTCCTATGGCTACACCTTC	TRBV27	TRBJ1-2	TRBD1	-
CASSPRTYYEQYF	TGTGCCAGCAGCCCCCGGACGTACTACGAGCAGTACTTC	TRBV14	TRBJ2-7	-	-
CASSRATTEAFF	TGTGCCAGCAGTCGAGCTACCACTGAAGCTTTCTTT	TRBV5-4	TRBJ1-1	-	-
CASSQQTNYGYTF	TGTGCCAGCAGCCAACAGACTAACTATGGCTACACCTTC	TRBV7-2	TRBJ1-2	-	few
CASSPSSGSYNEQFF	TGTGCCAGCAGCCCCAGTTCGGGGTCCTACAATGAGCAGTTCTTC	TRBV7-3	TRBJ2-1	-	-
CASSDERGGLWNEQFF	TGTGCCAGCAGCGACGAGCGGGGGGGTCTTTGGAATGAGCAGTTCTTC	TRBV9	TRBJ2-1	TRBD2	-
CASSFRGGPPGELFF	TGTGCCAGCAGCTTTAGGGGAGGGCCCCCCGGGGAGCTGTTTTTT	TRBV5-4	TRBJ2-2	TRBD2	-
CASSQVHGISYEQYF	TGCGCCAGCAGCCAAGTGCACGGAATCTCCTACGAGCAGTACTTC	TRBV4-1	TRBJ2-7	-	-
CASSSSAGGSYNEQFF	TGTGCCAGCAGCTCATCAGCGGGGGGCTCCTACAATGAGCAGTTCTTC	TRBV7-6	TRBJ2-1	TRBD2	-
CASSLGYSGAAFF	TGTGCCAGCAGTTTAGGTTATTCGGGGGCAGCTTTCTTT	TRBV28	TRBJ1-1	-	-
CASRDRVQGEQYF	TGTGCCAGCAGAGACAGGGTTCAGGGCGAGCAGTACTTC	TRBV6-5	TRBJ2-7	TRBD1	-
CASSLTGTSAVYTF	TGTGCCAGCAGTCTGACCGGGACCTCGGCGGTGTACACCTTC	TRBV27	TRBJ1-2	-	once
CASSQQNYGYTF	TGTGCCAGCAGCCAACAAAACTATGGCTACACCTTC	TRBV14	TRBJ1-2	-	few
CASSLRLGNNSPLHF	TGTGCCAGCAGTCTCCGACTCGGTAATAATTCACCCCTCCACTTT	TRBV28	TRBJ1-6	-	-
CASSDEPGQSLYF	TGTGCCAGCAGTGACGAGCCGGGACAGTCGTTATATTTT	TRBV6-4	TRBJ1-3	TRBD1	few
CASSIEVSGANVLTF	TGTGCCAGTAGTATAGAGGTCTCTGGGGCCAACGTCCTGACTTTC	TRBV19	TRBJ2-6	-	-
CASSAPPGTGSEKLFF	TGTGCCAGCAGCGCCCCTCCCGGGACAGGGAGCGAAAAACTGTTTTTT	TRBV11-2	TRBJ1-4	TRBD1	-
CASSQLGQGKETQYF	TGTGCCAGCAGCCAGCTGGGACAGGGGAAAGAGACCCAGTACTTC	TRBV14	TRBJ2-5	TRBD1	-
CASSDFQGTYGYTF	TGTGCCAGCAGTGACTTCCAGGGAACCTATGGCTACACCTTC	TRBV6-6	TRBJ1-2	-	-
CASSKDRDIVGNTEAFF	TGTGCCAGCAGCAAGGACAGGGACATAGTGGGGAACACTGAAGCTTTCTTT	TRBV27	TRBJ1-1	TRBD1	-
CASGTGTHTGNTIYF	TGTGCCAGCGGAACCGGGACCCACACTGGAAACACCATATATTTT	TRBV28	TRBJ1-3	-	-
CASSPYDYNGGVNEQFF	TGTGCCAGCAGTCCTTATGACTACAACGGGGGGGTCAATGAGCAGTTCTTC	TRBV25-1	TRBJ2-1	TRBD2	-
CASSDGQLNTEAFF	TGTGCCAGCAGTGACGGTCAGCTAAACACTGAAGCTTTCTTT	TRBV2	TRBJ1-1	-	-
CASSLGVGFYTGELFF	TGTGCCAGCAGCTTAGGTGTGGGGTTCTACACCGGGGAGCTGTTTTTT	TRBV7-9	TRBJ2-2	-	few
CASRRSGTSGITNTGELFF	TGTGCCAGCAGGAGGTCCGGGACTAGCGGGATTACGAACACCGGGGAGCTGTTTTTT	TRBV27	TRBJ2-2	TRBD2	once
CASSLTTTGNTEAFF	TGTGCCAGCAGTCTAACGACTACAGGGAACACTGAAGCTTTCTTT	TRBV6-5	TRBJ1-1	-	-
CASRRLGPADTQYF	TGTGCCAGCAGACGCCTCGGGCCAGCAGATACGCAGTATTTT	TRBV27	TRBJ2-3	-	few
CASSLTGGEVYEQYF	TGTGCCAGCTCACTGACAGGGGGAGAGGTCTACGAGCAGTACTTC	TRBV18	TRBJ2-7	TRBD1	-
CASSQAITGKGEQYF	TGCGCCAGCAGCCAGGCCATAACAGGGAAGGGCGAGCAGTACTTC	TRBV10-1	TRBJ2-7	-	few
CASSGRPSSGNTIYF	TGTGCCAGCAGCGGACGGCCGAGCTCTGGAAACACCATATATTTT	TRBV9	TRBJ1-3	-	few
CASTLYGLPDYGYTF	TGTGCCAGCACTCTCTATGGACTTCCGGACTATGGCTACACCTTC	TRBV7-9	TRBJ1-2	-	few
CASSLGALNEQFF	TGTGCCAGCAGCTTAGGGGCCCTCAATGAGCAGTTCTTC	TRBV7-9	TRBJ2-1	-	-
CASSVTRVGNGYTF	TGTGCCAGCAGTGTGACCAGGGTAGGGAATGGCTACACCTTC	TRBV2	TRBJ1-2	-	few
CASSPHTGRHETQYF	TGTGCCAGCAGTCCCCACACGGGCCGGCATGAGACCCAGTACTTC	TRBV28	TRBJ2-5	-	medium-sized
CASSVGQSTNYGYTF	TGTGCCAGCAGCGTAGGGCAGTCTACTAACTATGGCTACACCTTC	TRBV9	TRBJ1-2	-	few
CASSTPATNEKLFF	TGTGCCAGCAGCACACCCGCAACTAATGAAAAACTGTTTTTT	TRBV28	TRBJ1-4	-	-
CASSPPPTRGLAGAGSYNEQFF	TGTGCCAGCTCACCACCCCCCACGCGGGGACTAGCGGGAGCAGGGTCCTACAATGAGCAGTTCTTC	TRBV18	TRBJ2-1	TRBD2	-